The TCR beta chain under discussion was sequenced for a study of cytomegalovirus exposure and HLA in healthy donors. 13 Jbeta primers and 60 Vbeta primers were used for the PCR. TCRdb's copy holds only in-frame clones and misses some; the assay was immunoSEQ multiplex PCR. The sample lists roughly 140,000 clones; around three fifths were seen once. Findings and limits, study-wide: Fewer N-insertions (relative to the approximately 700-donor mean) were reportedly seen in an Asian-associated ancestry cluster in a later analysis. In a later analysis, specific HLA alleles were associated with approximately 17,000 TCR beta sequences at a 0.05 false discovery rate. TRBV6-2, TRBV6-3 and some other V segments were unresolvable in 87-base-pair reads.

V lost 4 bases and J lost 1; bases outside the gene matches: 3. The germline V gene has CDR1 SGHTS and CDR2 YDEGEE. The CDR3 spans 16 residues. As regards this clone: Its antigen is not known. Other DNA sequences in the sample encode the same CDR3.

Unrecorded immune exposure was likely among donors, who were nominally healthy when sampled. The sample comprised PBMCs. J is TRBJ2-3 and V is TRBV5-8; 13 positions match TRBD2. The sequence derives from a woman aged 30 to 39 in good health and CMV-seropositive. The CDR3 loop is CASSLGLAGGTDTQYF. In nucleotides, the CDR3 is TGTGCCAGCAGCCTCGGACTAGCGGGGGGCACAGATACGCAGTATTTT.